This TCR beta chain was identified in a study of tumor-infiltrating lymphocytes in primary liver carcinoma. The CDR3 loop spans 17 amino acids. Per germline, CDR1 SGHAT and CDR2 FQNNGV. About this clonotype: At one end the junction does not follow the germline gene, possibly because of a read error.

TCR beta cDNA was prepared out of roughly 0.5 ug total RNA by means of a constant-region primer. ARM-PCR was slightly modified, and three nested multiplex PCR rounds with it gave rise to the TCR beta libraries. With TRBV1-TRBV30 forward primers and a C-beta reverse primer, the first two PCR rounds were run for 9 to 10 cycles each. MiXCR was run by TCRdb on the multiplex PCR reads, yielding one entry per CDR3 protein. The repertoire consists of 100,000 or so distinct CDR3 sequences, with around 83% occurring once and the leading ten covering 15% to 25%. The source material, roughly 18-30 mg of unsorted bulk tissue, was used to co-extract RNA and DNA.

The receptor comes from a man aged 35 to 55 with primary liver carcinoma and hepatitis B virus infection. The V call is TRBV11-2, the J call TRBJ2-3, with 7 bases aligning to TRBD2. Sequencing was carried out using liver tumor tissue from sampling region 3. The subset denotes: tumor region T3, left-lateral pole. CDR3 protein: CASSLDPEVTSIDTQYF. In DNA form, the CDR3 reads TGTGCCAGCAGCTTAGATCCGGAGGTGACTAGCATAGATACGCAGTATTTT.